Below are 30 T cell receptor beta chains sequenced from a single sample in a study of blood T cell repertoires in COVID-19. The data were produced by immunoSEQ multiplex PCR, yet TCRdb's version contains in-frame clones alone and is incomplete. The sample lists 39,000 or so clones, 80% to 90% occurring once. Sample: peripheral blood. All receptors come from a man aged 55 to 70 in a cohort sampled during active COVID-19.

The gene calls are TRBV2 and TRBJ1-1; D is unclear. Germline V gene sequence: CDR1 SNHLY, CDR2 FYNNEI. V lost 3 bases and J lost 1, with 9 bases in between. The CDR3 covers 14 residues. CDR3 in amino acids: CASSDELANTEAFF. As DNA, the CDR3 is TGTGCCAGCAGTGACGAGCTAGCGAACACTGAAGCTTTCTTT.

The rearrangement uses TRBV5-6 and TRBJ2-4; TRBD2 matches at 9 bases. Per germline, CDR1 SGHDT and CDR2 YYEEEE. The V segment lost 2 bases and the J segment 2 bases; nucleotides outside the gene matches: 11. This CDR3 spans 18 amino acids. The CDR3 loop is CASSFTVAGAGTKNIQYF. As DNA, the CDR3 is TGTGCCAGCAGCTTCACCGTAGCGGGAGCTGGAACCAAAAACATTCAGTACTTC.

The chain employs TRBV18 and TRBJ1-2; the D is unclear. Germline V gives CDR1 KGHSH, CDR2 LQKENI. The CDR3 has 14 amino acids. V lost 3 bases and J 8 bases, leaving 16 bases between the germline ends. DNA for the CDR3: TGTGCCAGCTCACCTCAATCGCGGGCGCGGGGCTACACCTTC. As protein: CASSPQSRARGYTF.

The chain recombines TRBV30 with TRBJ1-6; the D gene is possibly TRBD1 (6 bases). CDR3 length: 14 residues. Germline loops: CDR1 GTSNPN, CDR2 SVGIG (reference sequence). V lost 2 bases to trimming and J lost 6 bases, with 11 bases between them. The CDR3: CAWSTRGSNSPLHF. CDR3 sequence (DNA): TGTGCCTGGAGTACCAGGGGTTCTAATTCACCCCTCCACTTT.

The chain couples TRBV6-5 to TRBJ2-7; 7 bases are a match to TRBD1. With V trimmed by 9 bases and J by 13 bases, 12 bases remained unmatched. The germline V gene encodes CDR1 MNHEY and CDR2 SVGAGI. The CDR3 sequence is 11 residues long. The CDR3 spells CASDSGQNTYF. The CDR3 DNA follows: TGTGCCAGTGACTCGGGACAGAACACTTACTTC.

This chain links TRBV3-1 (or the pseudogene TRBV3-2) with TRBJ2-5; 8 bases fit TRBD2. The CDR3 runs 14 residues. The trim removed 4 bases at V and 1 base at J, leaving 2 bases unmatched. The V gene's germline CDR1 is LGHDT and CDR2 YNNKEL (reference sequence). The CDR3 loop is CASSLTSGQETQYF. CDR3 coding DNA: TGTGCCAGCAGCCTAACTAGCGGCCAAGAGACCCAGTACTTC.

The CDR3 nucleotides read TGTGCCAGCATGGCCACAGGGACAGGGCTTGAAAAGCAGTACTTC. Protein sequence: CASMATGTGLEKQYF. This chain links TRBV2 with TRBJ2-7, with 9 positions matching TRBD1. This CDR3 has 15 residues. Germline V gives CDR1 SNHLY, CDR2 FYNNEI. With 7 bases clipped from V and 8 bases from J, the junction kept 15 bases outside the gene matches.

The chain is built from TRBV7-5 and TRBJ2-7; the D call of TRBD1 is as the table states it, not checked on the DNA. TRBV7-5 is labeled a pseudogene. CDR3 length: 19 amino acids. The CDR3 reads CARSPSRDRGLTSSYEQYF. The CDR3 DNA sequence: TGTGCCAGAAGTCCAAGCCGGGACAGGGGGTTAACTAGCTCCTACGAGCAGTACTTC.

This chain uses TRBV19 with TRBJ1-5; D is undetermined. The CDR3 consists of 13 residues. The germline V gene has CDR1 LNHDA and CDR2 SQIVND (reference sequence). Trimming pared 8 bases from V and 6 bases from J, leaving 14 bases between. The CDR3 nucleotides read TGTGCCAGTGCCCTCGGGTACGGTCAGCCCCAGCATTTT. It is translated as CASALGYGQPQHF. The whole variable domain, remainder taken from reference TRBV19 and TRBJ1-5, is DGGITQSPKYLFRKEGQNVTLSCEQNLNHDAMYWYRQDPGQGLRLIYYSQIVNDFQKGDIAEGYSVSREKKESFPLTVTSAQKNPTAFYLCASALGYGQPQHFGDGTRLSIL.

The CDR3 nucleotides read TGTGCCATCAGTGAGTCCCCGGATGAGCAGTTCTTC. This sequence encodes CAISESPDEQFF. The V and J genes are TRBV10-3 and TRBJ2-1; D not resolved. The V gene's germline CDR1 is ENHRY and CDR2 SYGVKD. Trimming shortened V by 0 bases and J by 8 bases, and 5 bases separated the two germline ends. The CDR3 sequence is 12 residues long.

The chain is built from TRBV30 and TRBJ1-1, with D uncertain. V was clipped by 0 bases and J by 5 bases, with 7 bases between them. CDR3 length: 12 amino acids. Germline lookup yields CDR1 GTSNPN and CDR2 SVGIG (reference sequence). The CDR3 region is CAWSVYLTEAFF. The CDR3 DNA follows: TGTGCCTGGAGTGTCTATCTGACTGAAGCTTTCTTT.

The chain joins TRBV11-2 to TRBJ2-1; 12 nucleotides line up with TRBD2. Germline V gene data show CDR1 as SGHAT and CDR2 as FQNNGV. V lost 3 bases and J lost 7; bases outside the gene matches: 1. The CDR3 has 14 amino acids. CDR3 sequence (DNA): TGTGCCAGCAGCTTGACTAGCGGGAGTAATGAGCAGTTCTTC. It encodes CASSLTSGSNEQFF.

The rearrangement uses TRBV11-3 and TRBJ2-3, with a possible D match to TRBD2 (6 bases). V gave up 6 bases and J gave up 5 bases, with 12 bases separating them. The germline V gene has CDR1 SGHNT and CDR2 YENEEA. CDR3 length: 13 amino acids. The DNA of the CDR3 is TGTGCCAGCAGTAAGGCTAGCGTAGATACGCAGTATTTT. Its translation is CASSKASVDTQYF.

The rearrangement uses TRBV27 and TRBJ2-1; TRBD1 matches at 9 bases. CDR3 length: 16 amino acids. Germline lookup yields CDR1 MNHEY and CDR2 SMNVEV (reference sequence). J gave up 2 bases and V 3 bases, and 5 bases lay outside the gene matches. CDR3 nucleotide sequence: TGTGCCAGCAGTTTGGCCGGGACAGGGCCCTACAATGAGCAGTTCTTC. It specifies CASSLAGTGPYNEQFF.

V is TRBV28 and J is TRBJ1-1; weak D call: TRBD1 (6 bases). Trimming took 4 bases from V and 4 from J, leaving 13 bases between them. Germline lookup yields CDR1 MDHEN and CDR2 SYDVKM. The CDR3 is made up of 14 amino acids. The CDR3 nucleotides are TGTGCCAGCAGTTCCGGGCAGGGGCGCACTGAAGCTTTCTTT. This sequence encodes CASSSGQGRTEAFF.

CDR3 amino acids: CAWRRTGYEQYF. CDR3 bases: TGTGCCTGGAGAAGGACAGGTTACGAGCAGTACTTC. The chain is built from TRBV30 and TRBJ2-7, with TRBD1 identical over 7 bases. CDR3 length: 12 residues. The germline V gene has CDR1 GTSNPN and CDR2 SVGIG (reference sequence). V shed 3 bases, J shed 4 bases, and the junction held 3 bases outside the gene matches.

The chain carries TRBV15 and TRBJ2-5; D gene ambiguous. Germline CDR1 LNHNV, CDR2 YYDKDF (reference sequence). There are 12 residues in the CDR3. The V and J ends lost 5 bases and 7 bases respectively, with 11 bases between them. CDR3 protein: CATSPRTRTQYF. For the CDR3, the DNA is TGTGCCACCAGCCCCCGCACACGGACCCAGTACTTC.

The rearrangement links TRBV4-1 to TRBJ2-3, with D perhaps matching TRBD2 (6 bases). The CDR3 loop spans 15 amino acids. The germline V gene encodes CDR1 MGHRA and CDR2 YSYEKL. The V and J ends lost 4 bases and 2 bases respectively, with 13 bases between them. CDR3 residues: CASSPRDSHTDTQYF. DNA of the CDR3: TGCGCCAGCAGCCCTCGGGACTCCCACACAGATACGCAGTATTTT.

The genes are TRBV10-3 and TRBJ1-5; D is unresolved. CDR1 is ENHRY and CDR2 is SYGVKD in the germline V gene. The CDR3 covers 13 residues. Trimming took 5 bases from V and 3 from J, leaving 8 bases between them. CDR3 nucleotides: TGTGCCATCAGTCCCCGGGACAATCAGCCCCAGCATTTT. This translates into CAISPRDNQPQHF.

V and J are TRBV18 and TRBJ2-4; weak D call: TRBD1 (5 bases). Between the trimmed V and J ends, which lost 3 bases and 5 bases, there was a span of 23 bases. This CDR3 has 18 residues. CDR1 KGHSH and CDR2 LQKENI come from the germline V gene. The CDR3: CASSPLRQKDKNQNIQYF. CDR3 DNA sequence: TGTGCCAGCTCACCGCTCAGACAGAAGGACAAAAACCAAAACATTCAGTACTTC.

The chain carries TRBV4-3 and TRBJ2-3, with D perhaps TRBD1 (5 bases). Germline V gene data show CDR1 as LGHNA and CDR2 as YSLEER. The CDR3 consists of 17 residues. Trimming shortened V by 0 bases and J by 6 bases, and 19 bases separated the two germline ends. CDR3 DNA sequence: TGCGCCAGCAGCCAAGAAGTTTCGAAGGGGTTGAGTGATACGCAGTATTTT. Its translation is CASSQEVSKGLSDTQYF.

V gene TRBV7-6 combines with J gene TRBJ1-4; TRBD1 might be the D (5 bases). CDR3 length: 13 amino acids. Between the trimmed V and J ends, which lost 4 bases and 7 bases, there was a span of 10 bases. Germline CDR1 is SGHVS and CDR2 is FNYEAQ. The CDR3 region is CASSSIQGEKLFF. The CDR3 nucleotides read TGTGCCAGCAGCTCGATTCAGGGTGAAAAACTGTTTTTT.

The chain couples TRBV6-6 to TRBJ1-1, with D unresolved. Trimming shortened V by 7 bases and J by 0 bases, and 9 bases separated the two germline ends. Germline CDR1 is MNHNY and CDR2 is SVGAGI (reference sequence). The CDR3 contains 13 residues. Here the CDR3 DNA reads TGTGCCAGCACCTTAGTGGTGAACACTGAAGCTTTCTTT. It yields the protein CASTLVVNTEAFF.

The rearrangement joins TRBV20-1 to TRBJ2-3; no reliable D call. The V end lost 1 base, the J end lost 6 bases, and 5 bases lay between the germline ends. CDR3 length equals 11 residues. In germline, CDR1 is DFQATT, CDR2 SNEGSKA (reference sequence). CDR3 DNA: TGCAGTGCTAGAGTAATGGATACGCAGTATTTT. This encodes CSARVMDTQYF.

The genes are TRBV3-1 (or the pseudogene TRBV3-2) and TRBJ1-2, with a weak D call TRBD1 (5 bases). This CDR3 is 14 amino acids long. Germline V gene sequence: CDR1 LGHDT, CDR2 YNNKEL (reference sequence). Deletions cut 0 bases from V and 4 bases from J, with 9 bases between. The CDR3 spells CASSQEEGFYGYTF. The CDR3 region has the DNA TGTGCCAGCAGCCAAGAGGAGGGGTTCTATGGCTACACCTTC.

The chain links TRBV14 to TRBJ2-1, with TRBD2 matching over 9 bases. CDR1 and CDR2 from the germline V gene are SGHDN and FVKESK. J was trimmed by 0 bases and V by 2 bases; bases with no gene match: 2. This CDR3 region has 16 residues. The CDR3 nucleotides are TGTGCCAGCAGCCAACAGCGGGGGGCCTCCTACAATGAGCAGTTCTTC. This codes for CASSQQRGASYNEQFF. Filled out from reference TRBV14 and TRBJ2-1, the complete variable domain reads EAGVTQFPSHSVIEKGQTVTLRCDPISGHDNLYWYRRVMGKEIKFLLHFVKESKQDESGMPNNRFLAERTGGTYSTLKVQPAELEDSGVYFCASSQQRGASYNEQFFGPGTRLTVL.

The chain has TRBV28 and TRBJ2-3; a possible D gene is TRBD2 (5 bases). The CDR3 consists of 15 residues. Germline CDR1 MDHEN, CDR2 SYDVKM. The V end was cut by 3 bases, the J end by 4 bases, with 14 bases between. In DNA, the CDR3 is TGTGCCAGCAGTTTGATGGGAGCGATCCCAGATACGCAGTATTTT. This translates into CASSLMGAIPDTQYF.

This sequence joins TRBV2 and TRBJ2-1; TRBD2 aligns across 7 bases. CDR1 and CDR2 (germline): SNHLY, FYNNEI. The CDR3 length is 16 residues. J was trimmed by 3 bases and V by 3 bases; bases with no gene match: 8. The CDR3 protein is CASSDRLTSRYNEQFF. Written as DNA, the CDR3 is TGTGCCAGCAGTGATCGGTTGACTAGCCGCTACAATGAGCAGTTCTTC.

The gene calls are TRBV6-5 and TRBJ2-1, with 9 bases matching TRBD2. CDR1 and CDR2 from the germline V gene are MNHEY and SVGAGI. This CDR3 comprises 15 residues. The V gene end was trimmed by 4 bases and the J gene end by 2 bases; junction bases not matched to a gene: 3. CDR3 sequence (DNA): TGTGCCAGCAGTTTAACTAGCGGGCCCTACAATGAGCAGTTCTTC. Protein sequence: CASSLTSGPYNEQFF.

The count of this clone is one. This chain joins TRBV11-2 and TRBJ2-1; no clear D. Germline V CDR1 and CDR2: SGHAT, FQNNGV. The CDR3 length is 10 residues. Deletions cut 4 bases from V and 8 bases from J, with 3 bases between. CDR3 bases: TGTGCCAGCAGCTCTGATGAGCAGTTCTTC. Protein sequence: CASSSDEQFF.